Following are 18 T cell receptor beta chains from one sample sequenced in a study of cytomegalovirus exposure and HLA in healthy donors (dated by TCRdb to 2017 to 2019). The protocol used for the library was the immunoSEQ multiplex PCR assay. A mixture of 60 forward primers for TCR Vbeta segments and 13 reverse primers for TCR Jbeta segments was used in the multiplex PCR. TCRdb mirrors the immuneACCESS table, restricted to in-frame sequences. Some clones are absent from its copies; in checked studies, under half trace to an unresolved V gene, and the reason for the others is unknown. The sample table shows about 31,000 clones, and around nine tenths are seen once. The ten biggest clones cover around 3% of the sample. Sequencing was carried out using PBMCs. The receptor source for this set is a boy between 5 and 17 years old in good health and CMV-seronegative.

This chain uses TRBV7-3 with TRBJ2-7; D is perhaps TRBD2 (6 bases). V was trimmed by 5 bases and J by 2 bases, leaving 16 bases between them. The CDR3 is 15 residues long. The germline V gene has CDR1 SGHTA and CDR2 FQGTGA. The CDR3 sequence: CASSPGAGVPYEQYF. As DNA, the CDR3 is TGTGCCAGCAGCCCGGGAGCAGGAGTCCCCTACGAGCAGTACTTC.

The chain has TRBV10-3 and TRBJ2-7; 13 nucleotides align to TRBD2. Losses at the gene ends were 4 bases for V and 3 bases for J; bases not matched to a gene: 9. The germline CDR1 and CDR2 sequences are ENHRY and SYGVKD. The CDR3 runs to 17 residues. Here the CDR3 DNA reads TGTGCCATCAGTGCCAACCCGACTAGCGGGGGGATCTACGAGCAGTACTTC. Protein: CAISANPTSGGIYEQYF.

The V call is TRBV6-4, the J call TRBJ2-3; 7 positions match TRBD1. The V and J ends lost 4 bases and 6 bases, in that order; junction bases with no gene match: 7. Germline CDR1 and CDR2: MRHNA and SNTAGT. CDR3 length: 14 residues. CDR3 region: CASSVRGGRDTQYF. Written as DNA, the CDR3 is TGTGCCAGCAGTGTTCGAGGGGGCCGGGATACGCAGTATTTT.

CDR3: CAISESTDYGYTF. For the CDR3, the DNA is TGTGCCATCAGTGAGTCGACAGACTATGGCTACACCTTC. The chain has TRBV10-3 and TRBJ1-2, with a weak D call TRBD1 (5 bases). V shed 0 bases and J shed 3 bases, with 5 bases lying between them. Germline CDR1 ENHRY, CDR2 SYGVKD. CDR3 length: 13 residues.

J is TRBJ2-1 and V is TRBV12-5, with 9 bases identical to TRBD1. CDR1 LGHNT and CDR2 FRNRAP come from the germline V gene. The junction had 9 bases not matched to a gene; V was cut back by 5 bases and J by 4 bases. This CDR3 has 16 residues. DNA of the CDR3: TGTGCTAGTGGTCCCCCTCGGACAGGGGTATACAATGAGCAGTTCTTC. Its protein product is CASGPPRTGVYNEQFF.

CDR3 sequence: CASRGSPDSFSYNEQFF. For the CDR3, the DNA is TGTGCCAGCAGAGGCAGCCCGGACAGTTTCTCCTACAATGAGCAGTTCTTC. This sequence joins TRBV9 and TRBJ2-1, with D tentatively TRBD1 (6 bases). Per the germline V gene, CDR1 is SGDLS and CDR2 is YYNGEE. V was clipped by 5 bases and J by 0 bases, with 18 bases between them. The CDR3 is 17 amino acids.

The chain has TRBV4-1 and TRBJ1-1; D gene uncertain. The CDR3 is 18 amino acids. Germline values: CDR1 MGHRA, CDR2 YSYEKL. Trimming removed 0 bases at V and 0 bases at J, with 17 bases between. CDR3 bases: TGCGCCAGCAGCCAAGATTTCAGAATGTTACAATTGAACACTGAAGCTTTCTTT. Translated: CASSQDFRMLQLNTEAFF.

The chain is built from TRBV7-8 and TRBJ2-4, with 8 bases that match TRBD1. The V segment lost 1 base and the J segment 2 bases; nucleotides outside the gene matches: 10. The CDR3 sequence is 18 residues long. Germline V gene data show CDR1 as SGHVS and CDR2 as FQNEAQ. In DNA form, the CDR3 reads TGTGCCAGCAGCTTAGACTTCCGGACAGGGAAATCCAAAAACATTCAGTACTTC. It is translated as CASSLDFRTGKSKNIQYF. Together with reference TRBV7-8 and TRBJ2-4, the CDR3 gives the full variable domain: GAGVSQSPRYKVAKRGQDVALRCDPISGHVSLFWYQQALGQGPEFLTYFQNEAQLDKSGLPSDRFFAERPEGSVSTLKIQRTQQEDSAVYLCASSLDFRTGKSKNIQYFGAGTRLSVL.

The chain combines TRBV2 with TRBJ2-2, with 12 nucleotides matching TRBD1. Germline V gene lookup returns CDR1 SNHLY and CDR2 FYNNEI. There are 17 residues in the CDR3. V lost 4 bases, J lost 6 bases, and 9 bases stayed unmatched. The CDR3 nucleotides are TGTGCCAGCAGTGGGGGACAGGGGGCAACTCAATCCGGGGAGCTGTTTTTT. Protein sequence: CASSGGQGATQSGELFF.

The table lists this clone with a count of one. An end of the junction does not agree with germline; a read error may underlie this. The chain joins TRBV7-6 to TRBJ2-1; D may be TRBD2 (6 bases). There are 13 residues in the CDR3. Germline values: CDR1 SGHVS, CDR2 FNYEAQ. The CDR3 DNA reads TGTGCCGGCAGGCGGGGAGCTTTCGATGAGCAGTTCTTC. It is translated as CAGRRGAFDEQFF.

CDR3 loop: CASSLIAGRNEQYF. CDR3 in DNA: TGTGCCAGCAGTTTAATCGCAGGGAGGAACGAGCAGTACTTC. The chain is built from TRBV27 and TRBJ2-7; a possible D gene is TRBD2 (6 bases). Trimming pared 2 bases from V and 5 bases from J, leaving 13 bases between. Germline V gene data show CDR1 as MNHEY and CDR2 as SMNVEV (reference sequence). The length of the CDR3 is 14 residues.

The rearrangement uses TRBV7-9 and TRBJ2-1, with TRBD2 matching 8 bases. There are 13 residues in the CDR3. V shed 3 bases, J shed 7 bases, and the junction held 2 bases outside the gene matches. Looked up from germline, CDR1 is SEHNR and CDR2 is FQNEAQ (reference sequence). The CDR3 here is CASSFGGGNEQFF. CDR3 nucleotides: TGTGCCAGCAGCTTCGGCGGGGGGAATGAGCAGTTCTTC.

The DNA for the CDR3 is TGTGCCAGCAAGGGACTAGCGGGGCTCACAGATACGCAGTATTTT. It is translated as CASKGLAGLTDTQYF. The chain combines TRBV9 with TRBJ2-3, with TRBD2 matching 13 bases. This CDR3 has 15 residues. The germline CDR1 and CDR2 sequences are SGDLS and YYNGEE. Trimming at V came to 6 bases and at J to 2 bases, leaving 3 bases not matched to a gene.

Only a few counts were recorded for this clone. The gene calls are TRBV2 and TRBJ1-5; D is undetermined. The ends were cut back, 5 bases at V and 3 bases at J, with 11 bases in the middle. Per the germline V gene, CDR1 is SNHLY and CDR2 is FYNNEI. The length of the CDR3 is 14 residues. This CDR3 reads CASSWTGNNQPQHF. CDR3 coding DNA: TGTGCCAGCAGTTGGACGGGAAACAATCAGCCCCAGCATTTT. The whole variable domain, remainder taken from reference TRBV2 and TRBJ1-5, is EPEVTQTPSHQVTQMGQEVILRCVPISNHLYFYWYRQILGQKVEFLVSFYNNEISEKSEIFDDQFSVERPDGSNFTLKIRSTKLEDSAMYFCASSWTGNNQPQHFGDGTRLSIL.

This clone has a handful of counts. The chain links TRBV6-5 to TRBJ2-7; a weak D match, TRBD2 (6 bases). With 2 bases removed from V and 3 bases from J, the gap between germline ends came to 8 bases. The germline gives CDR1 MNHEY, CDR2 SVGAGI. The CDR3 runs 13 residues. The CDR3 loop reads CASSYAGYYEQYF. CDR3 nucleotide sequence: TGTGCCAGCAGTTACGCGGGGTACTACGAGCAGTACTTC.

The rearrangement links TRBV19 to TRBJ2-7; 8 bases line up with TRBD2. This CDR3 contains 19 residues. V dropped 5 bases and J dropped 2; count of bases not matched to a gene: 20. Germline CDR1 is LNHDA and CDR2 is SQIVND (reference sequence). The DNA of the CDR3 is TGTGCCAGTAGTGACGGCCCAGGGGTATTGCGGGGGGTACCCTACGAGCAGTACTTC. This gives the protein CASSDGPGVLRGVPYEQYF.

V gene TRBV4-1 combines with J gene TRBJ1-2, with D perhaps matching TRBD1 (6 bases). Trimming cost V 0 bases and J 4 bases, with 15 bases left between them. The CDR3 totals 16 residues. The germline V gene has CDR1 MGHRA and CDR2 YSYEKL. CDR3 bases: TGCGCCAGCAGCCAAGATTTTGGACAGAACATCTATGGCTACACCTTC. It codes for CASSQDFGQNIYGYTF.

The rearrangement joins TRBV9 to TRBJ2-3; TRBD2 aligns across 10 bases. The ends lost 4 bases at V and 3 bases at J; junction bases unmatched: 11. Germline V gene data show CDR1 as SGDLS and CDR2 as YYNGEE. This CDR3 is 17 amino acids long. CDR3 protein: CASSSKSGGASTDTQYF. CDR3 in DNA: TGTGCCAGCAGCTCCAAGAGCGGGGGGGCGTCGACAGATACGCAGTATTTT.